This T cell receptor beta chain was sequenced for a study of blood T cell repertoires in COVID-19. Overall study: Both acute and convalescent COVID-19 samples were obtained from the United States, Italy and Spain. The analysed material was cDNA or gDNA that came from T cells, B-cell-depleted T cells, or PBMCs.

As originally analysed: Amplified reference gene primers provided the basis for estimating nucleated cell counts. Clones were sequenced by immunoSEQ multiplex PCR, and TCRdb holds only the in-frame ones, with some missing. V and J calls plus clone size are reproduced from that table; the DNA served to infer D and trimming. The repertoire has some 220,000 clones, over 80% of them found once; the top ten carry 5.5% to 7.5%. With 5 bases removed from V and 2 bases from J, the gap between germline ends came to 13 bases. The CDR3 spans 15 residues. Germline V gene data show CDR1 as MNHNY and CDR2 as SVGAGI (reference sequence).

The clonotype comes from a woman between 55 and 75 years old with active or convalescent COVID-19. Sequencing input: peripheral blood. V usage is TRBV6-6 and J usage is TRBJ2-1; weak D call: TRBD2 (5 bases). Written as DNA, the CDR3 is TGTGCCAGCAGTCAGACTATCCGGCCCTACAATGAGCAGTTCTTC. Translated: CASSQTIRPYNEQFF.